This TCR beta chain was identified in a study of cytomegalovirus exposure and HLA in healthy donors. General study findings and limits: Later analysis identified a missense DCLRE1C variant that was linked to TCR beta V- and J-gene trimming. The study found most TCR sequences rare, yet found some public TCRs in many donors. Most TCR beta V segments were productive about 87% or about 30% of the time in an earlier analysis.

Whereas donors were nominally healthy upon sampling, unrecorded immune exposures were probable. Germline loops: CDR1 LNHDA, CDR2 SQIVND (reference sequence). CDR3 length: 15 residues. V trimming: 0 bases; J trimming: 4 bases; junction bases outside the gene matches: 3. Primers for the PCR totalled 60 Vbeta and 13 Jbeta. Using immunoSEQ multiplex PCR, the repertoire was profiled, and TCRdb retains in-frame clones only, with some absent. Of over 100,000 clones in the sample, approximately 77% were seen once. With respect to this clone: Its antigen remains unknown.

This receptor was identified in a woman aged 40 to 49 in good health and CMV-seronegative. Sequenced material: PBMCs. The rearrangement joins TRBV19 to TRBJ1-5; 7 positions agree with TRBD1. DNA of the CDR3: TGTGCCAGTAGTATAGAACAGGGGAGGAATCAGCCCCAGCATTTT. Its protein is CASSIEQGRNQPQHF.